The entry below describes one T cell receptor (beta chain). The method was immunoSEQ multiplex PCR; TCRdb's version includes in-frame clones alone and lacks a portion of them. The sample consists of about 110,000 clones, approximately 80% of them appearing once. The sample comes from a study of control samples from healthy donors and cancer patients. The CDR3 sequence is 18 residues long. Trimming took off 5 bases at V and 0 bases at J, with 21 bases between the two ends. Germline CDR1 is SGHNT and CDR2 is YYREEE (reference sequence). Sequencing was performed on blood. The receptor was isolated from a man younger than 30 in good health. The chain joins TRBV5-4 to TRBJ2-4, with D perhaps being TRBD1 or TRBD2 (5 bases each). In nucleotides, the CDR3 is TGTGCCAGCAGTGAGGGACCGAGGGGCCCTCTAGCCAAAAACATTCAGTACTTC. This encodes CASSEGPRGPLAKNIQYF.